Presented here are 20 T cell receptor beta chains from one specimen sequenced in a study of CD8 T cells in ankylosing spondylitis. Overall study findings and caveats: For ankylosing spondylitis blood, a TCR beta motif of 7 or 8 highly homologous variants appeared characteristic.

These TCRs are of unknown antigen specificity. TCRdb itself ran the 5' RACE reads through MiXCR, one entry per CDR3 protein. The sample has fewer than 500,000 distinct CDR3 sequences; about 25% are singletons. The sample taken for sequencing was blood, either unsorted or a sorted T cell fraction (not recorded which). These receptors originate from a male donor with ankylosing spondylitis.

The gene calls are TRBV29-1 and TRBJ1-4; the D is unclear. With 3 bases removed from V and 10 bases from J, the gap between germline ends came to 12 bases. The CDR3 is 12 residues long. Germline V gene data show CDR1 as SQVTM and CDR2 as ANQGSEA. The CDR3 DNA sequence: TGCAGCGTTGACTCAAGGGAGGGAAAACTGTTTTTT. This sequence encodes CSVDSREGKLFF.

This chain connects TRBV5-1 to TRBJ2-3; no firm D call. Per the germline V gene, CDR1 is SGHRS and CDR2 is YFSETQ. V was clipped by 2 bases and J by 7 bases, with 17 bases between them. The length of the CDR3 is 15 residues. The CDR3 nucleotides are TGCGCCAGCAGCTTACTTACGATTGGATATAATACGCAGTATTTT. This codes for CASSLLTIGYNTQYF.

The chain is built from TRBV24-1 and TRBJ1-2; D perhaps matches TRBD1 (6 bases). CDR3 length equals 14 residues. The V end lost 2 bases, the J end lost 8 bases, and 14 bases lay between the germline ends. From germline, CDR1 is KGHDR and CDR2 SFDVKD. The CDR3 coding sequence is TGTGCCACCAGTGATTCCCAGTGGGGGCGAGGCTACACCTTC. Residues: CATSDSQWGRGYTF.

CDR3 in DNA: TGTGCCAGCTCAGTAGGGGGGGCGCCTGGAAACACCATATATTTT. Translation gives CASSVGGAPGNTIYF. V and J are TRBV6-1 and TRBJ1-3; D is possibly TRBD1 (6 bases). CDR1 and CDR2 from the germline V gene are MNHNS and SASEGT. The V gene lost 8 bases and the J gene lost 2 bases, with 16 bases spanning the gap. This CDR3 region has 15 residues.

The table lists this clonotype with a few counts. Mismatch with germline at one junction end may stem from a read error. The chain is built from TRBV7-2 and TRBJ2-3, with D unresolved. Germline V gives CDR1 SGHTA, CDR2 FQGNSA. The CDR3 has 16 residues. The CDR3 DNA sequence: TGTGCCAGCAGCTTAGTGCACGAGCCTCTTTCTCCCCAATTTCATTTT. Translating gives CASSLVHEPLSPQFHF.

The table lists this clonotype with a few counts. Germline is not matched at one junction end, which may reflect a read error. The CDR3 coding sequence is TGTGCCAGCAGCCTAGAGGGCGGGAGGGCCTCAAATGAGCAGTTCTTC. It specifies CASSLEGGRASNEQFF. The V gene is TRBV11-3, the J gene TRBJ2-1; 9 bases map to TRBD2. CDR3 size: 16 residues. CDR1 is SGHNT and CDR2 is YENEEA in the germline V gene.

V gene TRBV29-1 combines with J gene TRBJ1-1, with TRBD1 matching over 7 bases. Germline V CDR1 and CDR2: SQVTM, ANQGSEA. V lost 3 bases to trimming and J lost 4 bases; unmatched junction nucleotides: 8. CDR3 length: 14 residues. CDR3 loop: CSVEVQGGPTEAFF. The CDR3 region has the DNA TGCAGCGTTGAGGTTCAGGGGGGACCCACTGAAGCTTTCTTT.

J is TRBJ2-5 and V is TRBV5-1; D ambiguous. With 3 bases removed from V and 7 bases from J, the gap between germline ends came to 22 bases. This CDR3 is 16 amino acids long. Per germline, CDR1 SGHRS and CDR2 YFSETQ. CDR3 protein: CASSSGIRADSGTQYF. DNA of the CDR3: TGCGCCAGCAGCTCTGGTATCCGGGCTGATTCCGGGACCCAGTACTTC.

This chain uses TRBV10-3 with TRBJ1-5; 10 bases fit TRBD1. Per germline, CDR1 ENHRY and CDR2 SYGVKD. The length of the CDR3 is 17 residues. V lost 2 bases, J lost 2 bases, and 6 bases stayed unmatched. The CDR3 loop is CAISERDRGKGNQPQHF. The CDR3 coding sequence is TGTGCCATCAGTGAGCGGGACAGGGGAAAAGGCAATCAGCCCCAGCATTTT.

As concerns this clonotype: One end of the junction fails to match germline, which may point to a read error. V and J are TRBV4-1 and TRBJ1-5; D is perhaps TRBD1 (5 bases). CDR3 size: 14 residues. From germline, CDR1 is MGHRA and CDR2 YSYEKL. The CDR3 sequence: CSSSLTESNQPQHF. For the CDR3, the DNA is TGCTCCAGCAGCCTGACAGAGAGTAATCAGCCCCAGCATTTT.

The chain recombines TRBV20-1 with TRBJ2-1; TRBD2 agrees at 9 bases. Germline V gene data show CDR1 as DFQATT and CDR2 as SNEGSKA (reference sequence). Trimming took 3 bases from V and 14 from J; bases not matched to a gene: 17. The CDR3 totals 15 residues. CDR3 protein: CSARDRLAGHNSEFF. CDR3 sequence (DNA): TGCAGTGCTAGGGATAGGCTAGCGGGACACAATTCTGAGTTCTTC.

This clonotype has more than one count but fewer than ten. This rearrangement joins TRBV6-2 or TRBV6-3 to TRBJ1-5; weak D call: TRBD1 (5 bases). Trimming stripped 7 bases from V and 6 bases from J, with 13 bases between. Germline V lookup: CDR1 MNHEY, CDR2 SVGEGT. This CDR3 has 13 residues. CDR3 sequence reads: CASTLGHGQPQHF. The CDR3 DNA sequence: TGTGCCAGCACATTGGGGCACGGTCAGCCCCAGCATTTT.

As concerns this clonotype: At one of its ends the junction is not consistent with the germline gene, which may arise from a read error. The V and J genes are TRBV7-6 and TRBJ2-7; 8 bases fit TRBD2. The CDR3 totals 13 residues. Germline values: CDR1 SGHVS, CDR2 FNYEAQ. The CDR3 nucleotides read TGTGCCAGCGGCCGGGAGGGTATCTATGAGGCCACATTC. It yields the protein CASGREGIYEATF. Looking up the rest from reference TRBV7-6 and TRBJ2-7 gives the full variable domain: GAGVSQSPRYKVTKRGQDVALRCDPISGHVSLYWYRQALGQGPEFLTYFNYEAQQDKSGLPNDRFSAERPEGSISTLTIQRTEQRDSAMYRCASGREGIYEATFGPGTRLTVT.

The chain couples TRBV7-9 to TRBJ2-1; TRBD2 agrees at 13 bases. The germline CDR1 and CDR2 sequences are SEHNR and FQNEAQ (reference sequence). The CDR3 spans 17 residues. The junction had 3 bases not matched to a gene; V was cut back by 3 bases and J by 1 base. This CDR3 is CASSLGLAGQSYNEQFF. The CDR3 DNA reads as TGTGCCAGCAGCTTGGGACTAGCGGGACAGTCCTACAATGAGCAGTTCTTC.

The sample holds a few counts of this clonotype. DNA for the CDR3: TGTGCCAGCAGTTACGGGGCGTCCCTGAACACTGAAGCTTTCTTT. Amino acid sequence: CASSYGASLNTEAFF. This chain uses TRBV6-2 or TRBV6-3 with TRBJ1-1; tentatively, D is TRBD1 (5 bases). The germline V gene has CDR1 MNHEY and CDR2 SVGEGT. V lost 2 bases and J 0 bases, leaving 10 bases between the germline ends. This CDR3 is built from 15 residues.

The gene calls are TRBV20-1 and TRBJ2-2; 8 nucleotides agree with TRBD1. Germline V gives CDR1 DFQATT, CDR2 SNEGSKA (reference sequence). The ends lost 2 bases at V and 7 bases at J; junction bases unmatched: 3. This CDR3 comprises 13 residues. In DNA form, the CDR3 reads TGCAGTGCTAGACCCGGACAGGGCGGGGAGCTGTTTTTT. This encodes CSARPGQGGELFF.

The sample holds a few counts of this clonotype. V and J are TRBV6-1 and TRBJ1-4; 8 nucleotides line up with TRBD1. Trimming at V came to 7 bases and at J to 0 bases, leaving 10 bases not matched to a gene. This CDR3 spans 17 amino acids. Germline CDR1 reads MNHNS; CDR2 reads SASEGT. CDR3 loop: CASNPTGDPATNEKLFF. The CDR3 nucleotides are TGTGCCAGCAACCCGACAGGGGACCCTGCAACTAATGAAAAACTGTTTTTT.

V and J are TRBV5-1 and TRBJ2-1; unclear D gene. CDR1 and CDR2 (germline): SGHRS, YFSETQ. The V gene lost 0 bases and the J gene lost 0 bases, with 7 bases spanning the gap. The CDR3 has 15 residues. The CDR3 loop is CASSLDLSSYNEQFF. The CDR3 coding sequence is TGCGCCAGCAGCTTGGATCTCAGCTCCTACAATGAGCAGTTCTTC.

CDR3 in amino acids: CASSGNRETQYF. The CDR3 region has the DNA TGTGCCAGCAGTGGTAATCGGGAGACCCAGTACTTC. The chain joins TRBV25-1 to TRBJ2-5, with D uncertain. The CDR3 loop spans 12 amino acids. Germline lookup yields CDR1 MGHDK and CDR2 SYGVNS. V was clipped by 4 bases and J by 5 bases, with 8 bases between them.

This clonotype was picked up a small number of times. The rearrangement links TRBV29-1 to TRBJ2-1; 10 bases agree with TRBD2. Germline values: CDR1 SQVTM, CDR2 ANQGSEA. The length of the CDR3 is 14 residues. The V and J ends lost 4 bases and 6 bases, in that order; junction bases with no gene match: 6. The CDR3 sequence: CSVAGLAAVNEQFF. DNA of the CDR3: TGCAGCGTTGCAGGACTAGCGGCGGTCAATGAGCAGTTCTTC.